These 12 T cell receptor beta chains were all obtained from the same sample, sequenced in a study of cytomegalovirus exposure and HLA in healthy donors. Primers for the PCR totalled 60 Vbeta and 13 Jbeta. Sequenced by immunoSEQ multiplex PCR; TCRdb stores in-frame clones only, minus some. The sample holds around 140,000 clones, about 80% seen once. The sequenced material came from PBMCs. All receptors come from a woman aged 55-75 years in good health and CMV-seropositive.

V gene TRBV4-2 combines with J gene TRBJ2-5, with 9 bases that match TRBD1. CDR3 length equals 14 residues. The ends lost 4 bases at V and 4 bases at J; junction bases unmatched: 4. Germline V gene data show CDR1 as LGHNA and CDR2 as YNFKEQ. CDR3 nucleotides: TGTGCCAGCAGCCTCCGGACAGGGGTAGAGACCCAGTACTTC. It yields the protein CASSLRTGVETQYF.

V usage is TRBV6-1 and J usage is TRBJ2-7; D perhaps matches TRBD2 (5 bases). CDR3 length equals 13 residues. The V gene's germline CDR1 is MNHNS and CDR2 SASEGT. V shed 6 bases and J shed 4 bases, with 13 bases lying between them. CDR3 DNA: TGTGCCAGCAGGGGCAGCCCGGGGTACGAGCAGTACTTC. Translated, it gives CASRGSPGYEQYF.

V is TRBV5-1 and J is TRBJ2-1, with D tentatively TRBD2 (5 bases). V gave up 2 bases and J gave up 4 bases, with 16 bases separating them. Germline values: CDR1 SGHRS, CDR2 YFSETQ. The CDR3 contains 16 residues. CDR3 DNA sequence: TGCGCCAGCAGCTTTAGCGCGACGCTAGGGTACAATGAGCAGTTCTTC. Protein product: CASSFSATLGYNEQFF.

The CDR3 coding sequence is TGTGCCAGCAGCCAGAGGACAGGGGGTTACATTCAGTACTTC. It codes for CASSQRTGGYIQYF. This chain connects TRBV7-9 to TRBJ2-4, with 10 bases aligning to TRBD1. The V and J ends lost 5 bases and 8 bases, in that order; junction bases with no gene match: 6. CDR3 length: 14 amino acids. Germline assignment: CDR1 SEHNR and CDR2 FQNEAQ (reference sequence).

This chain uses TRBV6-5 with TRBJ2-5; D may be TRBD2 (6 bases). The CDR3 extends over 15 amino acids. V gave up 6 bases and J gave up 5 bases, with 19 bases separating them. Germline CDR1 is MNHEY and CDR2 is SVGAGI. CDR3 sequence: CASSAPSGPEETQYF. In DNA form, the CDR3 reads TGTGCCAGCAGCGCCCCCAGCGGGCCCGAGGAGACCCAGTACTTC.

The chain joins TRBV28 to TRBJ1-5; tentatively, D is TRBD1 (6 bases). Trimming removed 1 base at V and 0 bases at J, with 10 bases between. The germline V gene encodes CDR1 MDHEN and CDR2 SYDVKM. The length of the CDR3 is 16 residues. CDR3 coding DNA: TGTGCCAGCAGTTTATCAGGGGCCTATAGCAATCAGCCCCAGCATTTT. This encodes CASSLSGAYSNQPQHF.

The CDR3 sequence is CAISEPRGASYEQYF. The CDR3 DNA is TGTGCCATCAGTGAACCCCGGGGGGCCTCCTACGAGCAGTACTTC. V usage is TRBV10-3 and J usage is TRBJ2-7, with D maybe TRBD2 (7 bases). With 3 bases removed from V and 0 bases from J, the gap between germline ends came to 12 bases. There are 15 residues in the CDR3. Germline V CDR1 and CDR2: ENHRY, SYGVKD.

The chain employs TRBV28 and TRBJ1-5; 8 bases line up with TRBD1. The germline V gene encodes CDR1 MDHEN and CDR2 SYDVKM. V lost 8 bases, J lost 4 bases, and 7 bases stayed unmatched. This CDR3 is built from 14 residues. CDR3 residues: CASVDRGGNQPQHF. In nucleotides, the CDR3 is TGTGCCAGCGTAGACAGGGGTGGGAATCAGCCCCAGCATTTT.

The chain employs TRBV28 and TRBJ2-1, with 10 bases that match TRBD2. The CDR3 length is 15 residues. Germline V gene sequence: CDR1 MDHEN, CDR2 SYDVKM. The V gene end was trimmed by 3 bases and the J gene end by 5 bases; junction bases not matched to a gene: 4. The DNA of the CDR3 is TGTGCCAGCAGTTTTTTAGCGGGAGGACACAATGAGCAGTTCTTC. Translated: CASSFLAGGHNEQFF.

The J gene is TRBJ2-7, the V gene TRBV11-2; 9 positions match TRBD1. Germline-derived CDR1 and CDR2 are SGHAT and FQNNGV. CDR3 length: 15 amino acids. Trimming took 0 bases from V and 4 from J; bases not matched to a gene: 4. In DNA, the CDR3 is TGTGCCAGCAGCTTAGACTGGACAGGGGTGTACGAGCAGTACTTC. As protein: CASSLDWTGVYEQYF.

With respect to this clone: One junction end disagrees with the germline gene, perhaps due to a read error. The chain joins TRBV5-1 to TRBJ2-7; 9 bases are a match to TRBD2. The CDR3 loop spans 15 amino acids. CDR1 is SGHRS and CDR2 is YFSETQ in the germline V gene. The CDR3 nucleotides read TGCGCCAGCAGCTTGAGTCGTCTAGCGGGGTACGCGCAGTACTTC. Amino acids: CASSLSRLAGYAQYF.

The rearrangement uses TRBV11-2 and TRBJ2-1; D not certain. The CDR3 has 15 amino acids. Germline-derived CDR1 and CDR2 are SGHAT and FQNNGV. The V gene lost 1 base and the J gene lost 0 bases, with 7 bases spanning the gap. In DNA, the CDR3 is TGTGCCAGCAGCTTAGCACAGAGCTCCTACAATGAGCAGTTCTTC. Encoded protein: CASSLAQSSYNEQFF. The full variable domain, completed using reference TRBV11-2 and TRBJ2-1, is EAGVAQSPRYKIIEKRQSVAFWCNPISGHATLYWYQQILGQGPKLLIQFQNNGVVDDSQLPKDRFSAERLKGVDSTLKIQPAKLEDSAVYLCASSLAQSSYNEQFFGPGTRLTVL.